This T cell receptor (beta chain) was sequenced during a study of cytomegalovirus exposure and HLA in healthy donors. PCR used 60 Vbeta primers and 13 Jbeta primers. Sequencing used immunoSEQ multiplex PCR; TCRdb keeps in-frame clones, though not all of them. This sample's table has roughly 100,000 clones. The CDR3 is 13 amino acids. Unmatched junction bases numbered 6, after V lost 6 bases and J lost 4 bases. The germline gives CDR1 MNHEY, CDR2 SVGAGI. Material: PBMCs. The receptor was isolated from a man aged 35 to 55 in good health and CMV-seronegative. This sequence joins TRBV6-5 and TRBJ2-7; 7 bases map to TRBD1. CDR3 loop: CASSLGTEYEQYF. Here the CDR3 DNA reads TGTGCCAGCAGCCTCGGGACAGAATACGAGCAGTACTTC.